The entry below gives a single T cell receptor (beta chain) sequence along with its context. The antigen is not known. The CDR3 length is 15 residues. V was clipped by 4 bases and J by 1 base, with 13 bases between them. Germline CDR1 LNHDA, CDR2 SQIVND (reference sequence). Clones were sequenced by immunoSEQ multiplex PCR, and TCRdb holds only the in-frame ones, with some missing. There are 100,000 or so clones in the sample; about nine tenths occur only once, and 0.18% lies in the top ten. The record originates from a study of graft-versus-host responses after intestinal transplantation. The wider study: Recipients received multivisceral, liver-intestinal, or isolated intestinal transplants. Recipients across the board were started on anti-thymocyte globulin induction, then kept on tacrolimus and steroids for roughly 3 years.

Study-wide results and limits: Individuals carrying graft-donor T cell macrochimerism showed high graft-versus-host to host-versus-graft clonal ratios in allografts. Some GvH clones were seen earlier in gut or blood, suggesting intestinal origin.

Here the sequenced sample was unstimulated CD4+ T cells sorted from spleen or lymph node cells, taken before transplant. V is TRBV19 and J is TRBJ2-5, with D possibly matching TRBD1 (8 bases). This clonotype was sampled from a human donor who was the organ donor for an intestinal transplant. The CDR3 nucleotides read TGTGCCAGTAGTAGGGGGGGACAGGTCCAAGAGACCCAGTACTTC. It is translated as CASSRGGQVQETQYF.